This record covers a single T cell receptor beta chain. The target of this receptor is not known. No much larger clonotype is one base removed from it; base qualities were not supplied. Synthetic TCR analog templates were spiked into each PCR so that absolute template abundance could be estimated from read counts. The immunoSEQ assay was used to amplify TCRbeta CDR3 regions from genomic DNA with bias-controlled V and J gene primers. Sequencing of rearranged TCRbeta segments was done at approximately 20X coverage. The authors' pipeline ran thus. Clustering was used to correct sequencing errors, and CDR3s were annotated against IMGT to assign V, D and J genes. Only productive TCRbeta rearrangements were used in downstream analyses, excluding out-of-frame or stop-codon sequences. Clonality was calculated as one minus the Shannon entropy normalized by the log of the number of unique productive sequences. Clones differing between time points or between blood and tumor were identified by Fisher's exact test with Benjamini-Hochberg correction at adjusted p below 0.01. TCRdb mirrors the immuneACCESS table, restricted to in-frame sequences. Some clones are absent from its copies; in checked studies, under half trace to an unresolved V gene, and the reason for the others is unknown. That table is the source of V, J and clone size, and D and trimming were worked out from the DNA. The sample table records 40,000 or so clones; approximately 80% of these occur just once. The ten largest clonotypes hold about 7% of the sample.

The data are from a study of PD-L1 blockade in urothelial cancer (dated by TCRdb to the late 2010s). Study-wide context: All patients started therapy at some point between 2014 and 2016 and received atezolizumab 1,200 mg intravenously every 3 weeks. About 90% of the roughly 29 patients were males with bladder-origin urothelial cancer, and about 65% of the roughly 29 reported a prior smoking history. Patients had an ECOG performance status of 0 or 1 and had received between 0 and 3 prior chemotherapy regimens. Blood samples were analyzed at two time points: 3 weeks after treatment start (second dose) and 6 weeks after treatment start. A median of 141,255 T cells and 80,000 or so unique TCRs was obtained from blood samples, and a median clonality of approximately 0.08 was observed. The study, an exploratory multi-omic analysis, examined somatic, immune and clinical correlates of response to PD-L1 blockade with atezolizumab in urothelial cancer. TCR sequencing covered pretreatment tumor samples and matched, serially collected peripheral blood taken before and after atezolizumab treatment. Durable clinical benefit was defined as progression-free survival longer than 6 months, and TCR features were also tested against progression-free and overall survival. In the same patients who had TCR sequencing, pretreatment tumors also underwent whole exome sequencing and RNA sequencing. Roughly 10 patients reached durable clinical benefit, while about 19 patients did not. Twenty-nine patients had pretreatment blood TCR-seq, around 25 had at least one posttreatment blood collection, and around 25 had tumor TCR-seq.

The time point label corresponds to: pretreatment peripheral blood. The cohort included 25 to 30 patients with locally advanced or metastatic urothelial carcinoma who were treated at Memorial Sloan Kettering on a trial protocol. Peripheral blood mononuclear cells were collected pretreatment and during treatment, at between 1 and 8 total time points per patient. The Qiagen DNeasy Blood extraction kit was used to purify genomic DNA from total PBMCs and tumor samples. Collected pretreatment and during treatment, PBMCs were isolated and stored as previously described. Results and caveats for the whole study, not just this receptor: Greater expansion of tumor-associated TCR clones in peripheral blood 3 weeks after the start of treatment was observed in patients with durable benefit (n ≈ 22, p = 0.022). Because of the small sample size (n ≈ 29) and the many exploratory analyses performed, the results are intended to be regarded as hypothesis-generating. Improved progression-free and overall survival was found to be associated with pretreatment peripheral blood TCR clonality below the median.

The material was PBMCs, obtained around atezolizumab (anti-PD-L1) treatment. This clonotype was obtained from a man in his fifties or sixties with urothelial cancer.

The base sequence is TGTGCCAGCCGGACTCACGGAGGAGGGGACGAGCAGTACTTC. It encodes CASRTHGGGDEQYF. The rearrangement combines TRBV2 with TRBJ2-7; perhaps TRBD2 is the D gene, with 6 bases matching. From the germline V gene, CDR1 is SNHLY and CDR2 is FYNNEI. The CDR3 goes from the cysteine to the phenylalanine over 14 residues. Just the 42-base CDR3 DNA is kept, in frame starting at base 1. The trim is 8 bases for V and 5 bases for J, with a gap of 19 bases between the germline ends.